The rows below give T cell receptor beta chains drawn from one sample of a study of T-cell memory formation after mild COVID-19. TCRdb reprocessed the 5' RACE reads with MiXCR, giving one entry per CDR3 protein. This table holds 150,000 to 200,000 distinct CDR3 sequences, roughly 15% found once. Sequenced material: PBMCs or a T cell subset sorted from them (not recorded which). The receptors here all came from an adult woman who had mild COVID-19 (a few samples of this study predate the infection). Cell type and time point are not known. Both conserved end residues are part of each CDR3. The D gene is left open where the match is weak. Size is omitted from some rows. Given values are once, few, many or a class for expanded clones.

CASSFQVNQPQHF TGTGCCAGCAGCTTCCAGGTCAATCAGCCCCAGCATTTT many TRBJ1-5 . TRBV7-8
CASSRMREYEQYF TGCGCCAGCAGCCGAATGAGGGAGTACGAGCAGTACTTC . TRBJ2-7 . TRBV5-1
CASSYSTSTVSSYEQYF TGTGCCAGCAGTTACTCGACTTCGACAGTGAGCTCCTACGAGCAGTACTTC . TRBJ2-7 . TRBV6-5
CASSLTSRQGLRGYTF TGCGCCAGCAGCCTGACGAGTCGTCAGGGGTTAAGGGGCTACACCTTC few TRBJ1-2 . TRBV5-1
CASSQSLNSPLHF TGTGCCAGCAGCCAAAGCCTAAATTCACCCCTCCACTTT few TRBJ1-6 . TRBV7-9
CASSIAEVSNTEAFF TGTGCCAGTAGTATCGCGGAGGTCTCGAACACTGAAGCTTTCTTT . TRBJ1-1 . TRBV19
CASSYTYEQYF TGTGCCAGCAGTTATACCTACGAGCAGTACTTC many TRBJ2-7 . TRBV12-3/TRBV12-4
CASSQDRVGTLWTQYF TGTGCCAGCAGCCAAGACCGCGTAGGGACACTTTGGACCCAGTACTTC . TRBJ2-5 . TRBV14
CASSSRLAGISDTQYF TGTGCCAGCAGCTCCCGACTAGCGGGAATTTCAGATACGCAGTATTTT . TRBJ2-3 TRBD2 TRBV5-5
CASGRLAGQETQYF TGTGCCAGCGGGCGATTAGCGGGACAGGAGACCCAGTACTTC few TRBJ2-5 . TRBV5-5
CASSLGQGQGYTF TGTGCCAGCAGTTTAGGCCAGGGTCAAGGCTACACCTTC few TRBJ1-2 . TRBV12-3/TRBV12-4
CASSESIGQGFWSPLHF TGTGCCAGCAGTGAATCTATCGGACAGGGGTTTTGGTCACCCCTCCACTTT . TRBJ1-6 TRBD1 TRBV25-1
CAGGLAGSETQYF TGTGCCGGTGGACTAGCGGGATCGGAGACCCAGTACTTC few TRBJ2-5 TRBD2 TRBV3-1
CASILEPGQGASSPLHF TGTGCCAGCATTTTAGAACCGGGACAGGGGGCAAGTTCACCCCTCCACTTT few TRBJ1-6 TRBD1 TRBV2
CASSDLNEQFF TGTGCCAGCAGTGATCTCAATGAGCAGTTCTTC once TRBJ2-1 . TRBV2
CATSSDLRTFKAETQYF TGTGCCACCAGCAGCGACCTACGTACTTTCAAGGCAGAGACCCAGTACTTC few TRBJ2-5 . TRBV15
CAISEGYEQYF TGTGCCATCAGTGAGGGCTACGAGCAGTACTTC many TRBJ2-7 . TRBV10-3
CSAPSREGRDEQYF TGCAGTGCTCCCTCGCGGGAGGGCCGGGACGAGCAGTACTTC . TRBJ2-7 TRBD2 TRBV20-1
CASSPWGGTDTGELFF TGCGCCAGCAGCCCGTGGGGGGGCACCGACACCGGGGAGCTGTTTTTT many TRBJ2-2 . TRBV5-1
CASSPKSAGQGASYEQYF TGCGCCAGCAGCCCAAAGAGTGCGGGACAGGGCGCCTCATACGAGCAGTACTTC few TRBJ2-7 TRBD1 TRBV4-1
CASSPDIGELFF TGTGCCAGCAGCCCGGACATCGGGGAGCTGTTTTTT few TRBJ2-2 . TRBV12-3/TRBV12-4
CASSYSGLARRMSEQFF TGTGCCAGCAGTTACTCCGGACTAGCCCGGCGGATGAGTGAGCAGTTCTTC . TRBJ2-1 TRBD2 TRBV6-5
CSASGEGDQSTHNANTGELFF TGCAGTGCTAGCGGGGAGGGGGATCAGAGCACCCATAACGCGAACACCGGGGAGCTGTTTTTT . TRBJ2-2 . TRBV20-1
CASNDRGLNNEQFF TGTGCCAGTAACGACAGGGGCCTGAACAATGAGCAGTTCTTC few TRBJ2-1 TRBD1 TRBV19
CSAGANTNQPQHF TGCAGTGCTGGGGCCAACACAAATCAGCCCCAGCATTTT . TRBJ1-5 . TRBV20-1
CASSFSFSGGVADTQYF TGTGCCAGCAGCTTCTCCTTTAGCGGGGGGGTCGCAGATACGCAGTATTTT . TRBJ2-3 TRBD2 TRBV7-2
CASRSLQGAYNEQFF TGTGCCAGCAGGTCCCTACAGGGTGCCTACAATGAGCAGTTCTTC many TRBJ2-1 . TRBV12-3/TRBV12-4
CSVGGGLENEQFF TGCAGCGTTGGTGGGGGGTTAGAGAATGAGCAGTTCTTC few TRBJ2-1 . TRBV29-1
CASSPAGGGYGYTF TGCGCCAGCAGCCCGGCAGGGGGCGGCTATGGCTACACCTTC few TRBJ1-2 TRBD1 TRBV5-1
CASHRRDYQYF TGTGCCAGCCACCGGCGTGACTACCAGTACTTC . TRBJ2-5 . TRBV5-5
CASSLGQLSNQPQHF TGTGCCAGCAGCTTAGGACAGCTTAGCAATCAGCCCCAGCATTTT . TRBJ1-5 . TRBV5-8
CASSLMGVITWAEAFF TGTGCCAGCAGCTTGATGGGAGTGATAACCTGGGCTGAAGCTTTCTTT . TRBJ1-1 . TRBV5-4
CASSQGTYRNIQYF TGTGCCAGCAGCCAAGGAACCTACAGAAACATTCAGTACTTC . TRBJ2-4 . TRBV14
CASRVLAGGTDTQYF TGTGCCAGCAGGGTACTAGCGGGGGGCACAGATACGCAGTATTTT . TRBJ2-3 TRBD2 TRBV12-3/TRBV12-4
CASSPSGVSYNEQFF TGTGCCAGCTCACCGTCGGGGGTCTCCTACAATGAGCAGTTCTTC few TRBJ2-1 . TRBV18
CASSYSGGGNSPLHF TGTGCCAGCAGTTACTCGGGGGGCGGGAATTCACCCCTCCACTTT few TRBJ1-6 . TRBV6-2/TRBV6-3
CASIDRQGTEAFF TGTGCCAGCATAGACCGCCAGGGCACTGAAGCTTTCTTT . TRBJ1-1 . TRBV6-6
CASSPWTSGGPYNEQFF TGCGCCAGCAGCCCTTGGACTAGCGGGGGACCCTACAATGAGCAGTTCTTC . TRBJ2-1 TRBD2 TRBV5-1
CASSPLGGTWAETQYF TGTGCCAGCAGCCCGCTTGGAGGAACGTGGGCAGAGACCCAGTACTTC . TRBJ2-5 . TRBV5-5
CASPEITSGNTIYF TGTGCCAGCCCGGAAATTACCTCTGGAAACACCATATATTTT few TRBJ1-3 . TRBV7-9
CATSPGGEGAFF TGTGCCACCAGTCCAGGGGGCGAAGGAGCTTTCTTT . TRBJ1-1 TRBD1 TRBV24-1
CASRETGGEGDQPQHF TGTGCCAGCAGAGAGACAGGGGGCGAGGGGGATCAGCCCCAGCATTTT few TRBJ1-5 TRBD1 TRBV27
CASSHEDLSAYEQYF TGTGCCAGCAGTCACGAGGACCTGTCGGCCTACGAGCAGTACTTC few TRBJ2-7 . TRBV3-1
CASSLGARGARDTQYF TGTGCCAGCAGCTTGGGGGCCAGGGGAGCCCGCGATACGCAGTATTTT few TRBJ2-3 . TRBV7-6
CASSRMRTTNEKLFF TGTGCCAGCAGCCGTATGAGAACAACTAATGAAAAACTGTTTTTT . TRBJ1-4 . TRBV7-2
CASSPPVRAGGNEQFF TGCGCCAGCAGCCCGCCGGTCCGTGCTGGGGGAAATGAGCAGTTCTTC . TRBJ2-1 . TRBV4-3
CASSPYPGQIYFGSYNEQFF TGTGCCAGCAGCCCCTATCCCGGACAAATTTATTTCGGGTCCTACAATGAGCAGTTCTTC . TRBJ2-1 . TRBV12-3/TRBV12-4
CASSPYLGGVGQPQHF TGTGCCAGCAGCCCTTATTTGGGGGGGGTGGGTCAGCCCCAGCATTTT . TRBJ1-5 . TRBV27
CASSQDPPGVVYNEQFF TGCGCCAGCAGCCAAGATCCTCCGGGGGTTGTGTACAATGAGCAGTTCTTC few TRBJ2-1 . TRBV4-1
CASSYPLRDGAYEQYF TGTGCCAGCAGTTACCCTCTCCGGGACGGAGCCTACGAGCAGTACTTC . TRBJ2-7 . TRBV6-2/TRBV6-3
CSARDRLDEQFF TGCAGTGCTAGAGATCGGTTGGATGAGCAGTTCTTC few TRBJ2-1 . TRBV20-1
CASRTGYTEAFF TGTGCCAGCAGGACAGGGTACACTGAAGCTTTCTTT few TRBJ1-1 TRBD1 TRBV27
CASGGPETGAAYEQYF TGTGCCAGCGGGGGGCCGGAGACAGGGGCTGCCTACGAGCAGTACTTC . TRBJ2-7 TRBD1 TRBV6-5
CASSRQGSYNEQFF TGTGCCAGCAGTCGACAGGGGTCCTACAATGAGCAGTTCTTC few TRBJ2-1 TRBD1 TRBV12-3/TRBV12-4
CASSRSLAGVPNSSYNEQFF TGTGCCAGCAGCCGATCACTAGCGGGAGTCCCGAATAGCTCCTACAATGAGCAGTTCTTC . TRBJ2-1 TRBD2 TRBV3-1
CSARTGASGLNEQYF TGCAGTGCTAGGACAGGGGCTTCGGGGTTGAACGAGCAGTACTTC . TRBJ2-7 TRBD1 TRBV20-1
CASIRTPTDTQYF TGTGCCAGCATAAGGACGCCCACAGATACGCAGTATTTT few TRBJ2-3 . TRBV27
CASSLEPGNYGYTF TGTGCCAGCAGCTTAGAACCCGGGAACTATGGCTACACCTTC few TRBJ1-2 . TRBV11-3